The present T cell receptor (beta chain) was sequenced within a study of cytotoxic CD8 clonotypes in ibrutinib-treated CLL. About the study: Responses comprised around 24 partial and 2 complete; at median approximately 72 months, roughly 15 remained remitted and approximately 12 progressed. On average, each sample had approximately 280,000 productive templates and tens of thousands of productive rearrangements. Findings and limits, study-wide: Stable or contracted on treatment, public clonotypes were also uncommon. Sampling times, which were not matched between the groups, differed between sustained-remission patients and progressing patients.

Germline CDR1 SGHRS, CDR2 YFSETQ. The CDR3 length is 13 residues. V lost 5 bases and J 2 bases, leaving 9 bases between the germline ends. TCRdb's table, derived via immunoSEQ multiplex PCR, lists solely in-frame clones and lacks some. The table includes about 140,000 clones, more than 70% detected once. A word on this clone: Antigen specificity is unknown.

The genes are TRBV5-1 and TRBJ2-3; the D is unclear. This specimen was PBMCs, taken after 36 months of ibrutinib treatment. The clonotype comes from a human donor with chronic lymphocytic leukemia. CDR3 amino acids: CASRMTPTDTQYF. In nucleotides, the CDR3 is TGCGCCAGCAGGATGACCCCCACAGATACGCAGTATTTT.